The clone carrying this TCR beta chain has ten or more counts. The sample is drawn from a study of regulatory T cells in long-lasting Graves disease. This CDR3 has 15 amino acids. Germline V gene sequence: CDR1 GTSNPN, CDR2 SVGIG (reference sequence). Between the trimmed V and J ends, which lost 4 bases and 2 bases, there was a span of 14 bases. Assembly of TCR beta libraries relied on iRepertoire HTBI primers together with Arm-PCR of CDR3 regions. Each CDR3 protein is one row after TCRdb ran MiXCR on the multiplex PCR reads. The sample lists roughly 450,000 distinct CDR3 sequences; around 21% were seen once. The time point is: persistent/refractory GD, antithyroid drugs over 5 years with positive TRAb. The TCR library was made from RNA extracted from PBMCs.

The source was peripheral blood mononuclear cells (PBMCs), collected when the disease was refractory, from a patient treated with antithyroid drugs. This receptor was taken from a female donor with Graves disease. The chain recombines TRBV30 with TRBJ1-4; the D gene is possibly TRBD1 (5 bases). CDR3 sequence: CAWNRGTRTNEKLFF. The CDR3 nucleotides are TGTGCCTGGAATCGTGGGACGCGGACTAATGAAAAACTGTTTTTT.